Sequencing of this TCR beta chain was carried out in a study of blood T cell repertoires in COVID-19. As for the study in general: The United States, Italy and Spain provided the acute and convalescent COVID-19 samples.

V lost 5 bases, J lost 0 bases, and 18 bases lay in between. Germline V CDR1 and CDR2: MNHEY, SMNVEV (reference sequence). CDR3 size: 17 residues. Which cohort a participant joined came from the clinical history participants gave. Recovered status applied to Cohort 3 donors who had two consecutive negative PCRs. It also applied to those with clearance or with symptom resolution. Under the authors' procedure: Estimated nucleated cell counts came from reference gene primer amplification. Using immunoSEQ multiplex PCR, the repertoire was profiled, and TCRdb retains in-frame clones only, with some absent. V and J calls and clone size are copied from that table; D and trimming were computed from the DNA. The repertoire holds around 450,000 clones, with roughly nine tenths as singletons.

The TCR sequence derives from a woman under 30 who had recovered from COVID-19. This chain connects TRBV27 to TRBJ2-3; D perhaps matches TRBD2 (7 bases). Sequenced sample: PBMCs or T cells enriched from blood (not recorded which). The CDR3, as DNA: TGTGCCAGCAGTGTTTCGGGGGGCCCTACTAGCACAGATACGCAGTATTTT. Translating it yields CASSVSGGPTSTDTQYF.